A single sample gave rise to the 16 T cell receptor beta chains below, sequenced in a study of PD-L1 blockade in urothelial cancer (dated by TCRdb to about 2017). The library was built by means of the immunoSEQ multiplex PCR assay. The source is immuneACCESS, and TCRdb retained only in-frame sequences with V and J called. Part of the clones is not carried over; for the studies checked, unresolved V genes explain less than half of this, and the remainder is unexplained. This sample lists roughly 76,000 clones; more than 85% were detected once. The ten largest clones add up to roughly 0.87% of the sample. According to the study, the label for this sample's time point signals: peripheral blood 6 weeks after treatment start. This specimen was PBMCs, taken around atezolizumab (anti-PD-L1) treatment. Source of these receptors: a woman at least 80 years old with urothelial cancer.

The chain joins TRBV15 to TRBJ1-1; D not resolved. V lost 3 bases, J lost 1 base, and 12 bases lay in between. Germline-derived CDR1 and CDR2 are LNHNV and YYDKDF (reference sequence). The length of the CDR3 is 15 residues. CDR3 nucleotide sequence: TGTGCCACCAGCAGCGAAATCGCGGGGAACACTGAAGCTTTCTTT. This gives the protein CATSSEIAGNTEAFF.

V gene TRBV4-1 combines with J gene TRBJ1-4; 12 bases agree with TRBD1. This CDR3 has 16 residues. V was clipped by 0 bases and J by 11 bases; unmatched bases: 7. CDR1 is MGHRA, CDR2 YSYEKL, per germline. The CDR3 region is CASSQDVGTGGQKLFF. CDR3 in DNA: TGCGCCAGCAGCCAAGATGTGGGGACAGGGGGCCAGAAACTGTTTTTT.

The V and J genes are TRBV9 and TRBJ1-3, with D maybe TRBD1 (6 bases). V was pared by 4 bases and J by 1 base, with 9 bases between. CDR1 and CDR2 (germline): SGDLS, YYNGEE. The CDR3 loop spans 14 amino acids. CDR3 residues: CASSTQGSGNTIYF. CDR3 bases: TGTGCCAGCAGCACGCAGGGGTCTGGAAACACCATATATTTT. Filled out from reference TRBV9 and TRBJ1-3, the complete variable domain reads DSGVTQTPKHLITATGQRVTLRCSPRSGDLSVYWYQQSLDQGLQFLIQYYNGEERAKGNILERFSAQQFPDLHSELNLSSLELGDSALYFCASSTQGSGNTIYFGEGSWLTVV.

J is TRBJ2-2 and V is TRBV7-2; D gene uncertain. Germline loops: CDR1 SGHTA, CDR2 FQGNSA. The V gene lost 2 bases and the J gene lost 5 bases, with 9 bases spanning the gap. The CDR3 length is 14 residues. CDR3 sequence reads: CASSLLAGTGELFF. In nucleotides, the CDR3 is TGTGCCAGCAGCTTATTGGCCGGGACCGGGGAGCTGTTTTTT.

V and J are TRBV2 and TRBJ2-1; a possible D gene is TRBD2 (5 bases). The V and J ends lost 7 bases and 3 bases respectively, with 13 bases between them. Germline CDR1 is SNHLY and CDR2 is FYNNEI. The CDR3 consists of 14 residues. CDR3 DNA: TGTGCCAGCATTGGGATAGGACTCTACAATGAGCAGTTCTTC. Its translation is CASIGIGLYNEQFF.

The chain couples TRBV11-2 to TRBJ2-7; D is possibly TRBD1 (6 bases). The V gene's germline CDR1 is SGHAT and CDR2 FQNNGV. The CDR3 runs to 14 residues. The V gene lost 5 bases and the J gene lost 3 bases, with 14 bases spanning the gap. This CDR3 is CASSPQIQGYEQYF. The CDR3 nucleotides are TGTGCCAGCAGCCCCCAAATACAGGGCTACGAGCAGTACTTC. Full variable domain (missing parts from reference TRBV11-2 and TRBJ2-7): EAGVAQSPRYKIIEKRQSVAFWCNPISGHATLYWYQQILGQGPKLLIQFQNNGVVDDSQLPKDRFSAERLKGVDSTLKIQPAKLEDSAVYLCASSPQIQGYEQYFGPGTRLTVT.

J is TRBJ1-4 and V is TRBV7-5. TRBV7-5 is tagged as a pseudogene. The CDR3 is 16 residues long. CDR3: CVRSLGEGATNEKLFF. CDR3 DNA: TGTGTCAGAAGCTTAGGTGAGGGCGCAACTAATGAAAAACTGTTTTTT.

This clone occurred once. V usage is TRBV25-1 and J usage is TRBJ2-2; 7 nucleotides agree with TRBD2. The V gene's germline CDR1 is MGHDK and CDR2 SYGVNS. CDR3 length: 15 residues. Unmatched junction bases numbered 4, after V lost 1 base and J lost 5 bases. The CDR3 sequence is CASSESAGATGELFF. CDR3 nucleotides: TGTGCCAGCAGTGAATCGGCGGGAGCTACCGGGGAGCTGTTTTTT.

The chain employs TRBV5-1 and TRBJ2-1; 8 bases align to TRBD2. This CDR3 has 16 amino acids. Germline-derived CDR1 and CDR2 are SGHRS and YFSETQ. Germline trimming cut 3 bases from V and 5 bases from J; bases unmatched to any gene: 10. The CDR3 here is CASSSLFSAGDNEQFF. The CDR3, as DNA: TGCGCCAGCAGCTCACTGTTTTCAGCGGGAGACAATGAGCAGTTCTTC.

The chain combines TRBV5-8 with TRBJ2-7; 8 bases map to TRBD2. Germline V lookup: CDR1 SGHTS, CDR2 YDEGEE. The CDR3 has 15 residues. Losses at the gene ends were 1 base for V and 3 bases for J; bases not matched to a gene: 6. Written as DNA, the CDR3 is TGTGCCAGCAGCTTGAGGAGCGGGAGAATCTACGAGCAGTACTTC. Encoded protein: CASSLRSGRIYEQYF.

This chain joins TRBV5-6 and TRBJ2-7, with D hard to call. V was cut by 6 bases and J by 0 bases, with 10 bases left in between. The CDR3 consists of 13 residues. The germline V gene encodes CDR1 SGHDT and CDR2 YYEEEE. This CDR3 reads CASKGGTSYEQYF. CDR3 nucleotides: TGTGCCAGCAAAGGCGGCACCTCCTACGAGCAGTACTTC.

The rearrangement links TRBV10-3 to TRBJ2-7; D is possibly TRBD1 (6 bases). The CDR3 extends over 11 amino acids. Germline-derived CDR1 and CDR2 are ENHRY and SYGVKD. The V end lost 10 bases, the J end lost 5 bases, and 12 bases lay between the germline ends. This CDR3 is CATRGSDEQYF. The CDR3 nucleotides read TGTGCCACGAGGGGGAGCGACGAGCAGTACTTC.

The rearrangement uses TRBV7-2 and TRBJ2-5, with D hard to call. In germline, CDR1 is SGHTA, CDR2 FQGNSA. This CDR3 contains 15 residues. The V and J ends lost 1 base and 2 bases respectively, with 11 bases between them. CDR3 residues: CASSLVLGRQETQYF. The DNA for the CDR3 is TGTGCCAGCAGCTTAGTTTTGGGCAGACAAGAGACCCAGTACTTC. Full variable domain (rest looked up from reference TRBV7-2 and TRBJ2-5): GAGVSQSPSNKVTEKGKDVELRCDPISGHTALYWYRQSLGQGLEFLIYFQGNSAPDKSGLPSDRFSAERTGGSVSTLTIQRTQQEDSAVYLCASSLVLGRQETQYFGPGTRLLVL.

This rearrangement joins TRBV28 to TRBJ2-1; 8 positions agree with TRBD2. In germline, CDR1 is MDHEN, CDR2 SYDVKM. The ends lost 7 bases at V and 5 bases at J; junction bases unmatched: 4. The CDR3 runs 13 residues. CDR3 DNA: TGTGCCAGCATTGCGGGAGGTAACAATGAGCAGTTCTTC. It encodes CASIAGGNNEQFF. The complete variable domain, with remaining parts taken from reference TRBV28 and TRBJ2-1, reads DVKVTQSSRYLVKRTGEKVFLECVQDMDHENMFWYRQDPGLGLRLIYFSYDVKMKEKGDIPEGYSVSREKKERFSLILESASTNQTSMYLCASIAGGNNEQFFGPGTRLTVL.

CDR3 in DNA: TGTGCCAGCAGCTTAACGGAGCCCACTGAAGCTTTCTTT. Translation gives CASSLTEPTEAFF. The chain uses TRBV11-2 and TRBJ1-1; no definite D call. CDR3 length: 13 amino acids. Germline CDR1 is SGHAT and CDR2 is FQNNGV. V was pared by 2 bases and J by 4 bases, with 8 bases between.

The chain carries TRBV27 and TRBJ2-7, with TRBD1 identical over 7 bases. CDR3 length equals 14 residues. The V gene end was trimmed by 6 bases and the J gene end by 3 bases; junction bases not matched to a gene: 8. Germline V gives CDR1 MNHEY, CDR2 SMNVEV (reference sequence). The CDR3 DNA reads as TGTGCCAGCAGCATCGACAGGGTCGGCTACGAGCAGTACTTC. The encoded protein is CASSIDRVGYEQYF.